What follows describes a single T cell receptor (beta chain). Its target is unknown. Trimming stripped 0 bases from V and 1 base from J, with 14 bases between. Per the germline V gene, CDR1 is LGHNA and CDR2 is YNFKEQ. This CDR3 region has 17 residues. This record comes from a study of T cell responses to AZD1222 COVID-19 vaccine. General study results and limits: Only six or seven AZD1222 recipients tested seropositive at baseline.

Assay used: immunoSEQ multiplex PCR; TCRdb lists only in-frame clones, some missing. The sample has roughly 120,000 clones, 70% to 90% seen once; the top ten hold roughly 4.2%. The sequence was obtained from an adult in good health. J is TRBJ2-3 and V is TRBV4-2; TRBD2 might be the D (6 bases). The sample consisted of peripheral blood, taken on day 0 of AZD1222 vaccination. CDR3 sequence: CASSQEPSVVRTDTQYF. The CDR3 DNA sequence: TGTGCCAGCAGCCAAGAGCCTAGCGTGGTCCGCACAGATACGCAGTATTTT.